A selection of T cell receptor beta chains follows, all from one sample in a study of cytomegalovirus exposure and HLA in healthy donors. Data came from immunoSEQ multiplex PCR; TCRdb stores just in-frame clones and leaves some out. This sample has 150,000 to 200,000 clones, with 70% to 80% found just once. What was sequenced was PBMCs. The source of these receptors is a woman aged 45-65 years in good health and CMV-seronegative. The CDR3 runs from the conserved cysteine through the conserved F or W. Each record gives: CDR3 length, D gene, J gene, V gene, clone size, CDR3 DNA, CDR3 protein. A D gene is named only where the DNA matches it firmly. Clone size is given for some rows only: seen once, a few or many times, or a class if the clone is expanded.

>12|-|TRBJ1-1|TRBV27|-
TGTGCCAGCAGTCCACCGACAGGCAAAGCTTTCTTT
CASSPPTGKAFF
>17|TRBD1|TRBJ2-7|TRBV25-1|-
TGTGCCAGCAGTGGAATCATAGGGACAGGGAATTCTTACGAGCAGTACTTC
CASSGIIGTGNSYEQYF
>17|-|TRBJ1-3|TRBV21-1|-
TGTGCCAGCAGCGGGACCTTCGGGAGGGGACGTGGAAACACCATATATTTT
CASSGTFGRGRGNTIYF
>18|TRBD2|TRBJ2-1|TRBV5-1|-
TGCGCCAGCAGCCCCCGAGGGACTAGCGCTAACTCCTACAATGAGCAGTTCTTC
CASSPRGTSANSYNEQFF
>13|-|TRBJ2-7|TRBV4-2|once
TGTGCCAGCAGCCAAGCGGACAGCTACGAGCAGTACTTC
CASSQADSYEQYF
>16|-|TRBJ1-3|TRBV5-5|few
TGTGCCAGCAGCTCCTTCGCAGGCTACTCTGGAAACACCATATATTTT
CASSSFAGYSGNTIYF
>13|-|TRBJ2-7|TRBV29-1|few
TGCAGCGCCAAAGAAATTCTATCCTACGAGCAGTACTTC
CSAKEILSYEQYF
>14|-|TRBJ2-3|TRBV6-5|-
TGTGCCAGCAGTAGGCGCGGGGGCACAGATACGCAGTATTTT
CASSRRGGTDTQYF
>16|TRBD1|TRBJ2-7|TRBV28|-
TGTGCCAGCAGTTTAGGAGGGACAGGGAACCCCTACGAGCAGTACTTC
CASSLGGTGNPYEQYF
>15|TRBD1|TRBJ2-1|TRBV7-2|-
TGTGCCAGCAGCCTAATGGGACAGATGCGGAATGAGCAGTTCTTC
CASSLMGQMRNEQFF
>14|-|TRBJ2-7|TRBV18|-
TGTGCCAGCTCACCAGGGGGCGCGTTGGACGAGCAGTACTTC
CASSPGGALDEQYF
>16|-|TRBJ1-3|TRBV7-2|-
TGTGCCAGCAGCTTAGCGGGACTGAACTCTGGAAACACCATATATTTT
CASSLAGLNSGNTIYF
>13|-|TRBJ1-1|TRBV6-1|few
TGTGCCAGCAGTGAGCGTTTGAACACTGAAGCTTTCTTT
CASSERLNTEAFF
>14|TRBD1|TRBJ2-7|TRBV7-2|-
TGTGCCAGCAGCACAGGGACAGTGTCCTACGAGCAGTACTTC
CASSTGTVSYEQYF
>16|TRBD1|TRBJ1-5|TRBV28|once
TGTGCCAGCATCCCTTCGGACAGGGCGGGTAATCAGCCCCAGCATTTT
CASIPSDRAGNQPQHF
>15|-|TRBJ1-1|TRBV7-6|-
TGTGCCAGCAGCCCCCTAATTCAGGCTAACACTGAAGCTTTCTTT
CASSPLIQANTEAFF
>16|TRBD1|TRBJ1-2|TRBV4-1|-
TGCGCCAGCAGCCCGGAGACAGGGAAGGGAAATGGAGGCTACACCTTC
CASSPETGKGNGGYTF
>16|TRBD1|TRBJ2-2|TRBV19|-
TGTGCCAGTATTACCGGGACAGGGGTCCTACCCGGGGAGCTGTTTTTT
CASITGTGVLPGELFF
>16|TRBD1|TRBJ1-4|TRBV18|-
TGTGCCAGCTCACCCCAGGGACGGACAGGGGCCGAAAAACTGTTTTTT
CASSPQGRTGAEKLFF
>16|-|TRBJ2-3|TRBV7-9|-
TGTTCCAGCAGCTTCACGCCCTCCCAGGGGACAGATACGCAGTATTTT
CSSSFTPSQGTDTQYF
>15|TRBD1|TRBJ2-7|TRBV5-6|-
TGTGCCAGCACCTTGACAGGGGGACCTCAGGACGAGCAGTACTTC
CASTLTGGPQDEQYF
>13|-|TRBJ2-2|TRBV6-5|-
TGTGCCAGCAGGGACTGGGGTAACGGGGAGCTGTTTTTT
CASRDWGNGELFF
>19|-|TRBJ1-6|TRBV5-5|-
TGTGCCAGCAGCTTAAGTCTGCCGCCAAGGGGTCCTGAGAATTCACCCCTCCACTTT
CASSLSLPPRGPENSPLHF
>13|-|TRBJ2-7|TRBV7-2|-
TGTGCCAGCAGCTCAGGACACCCCTACGAGCAGTACTTC
CASSSGHPYEQYF
>14|-|TRBJ2-2|TRBV7-9|-
TGTGCCAGCAGCCTCCTGGCTTACACCGGGGAGCTGTTTTTT
CASSLLAYTGELFF
>14|-|TRBJ1-1|TRBV4-1|-
TGCGCCAGCAGCCATCCAGGGGCGGTCACTGAAGCTTTCTTT
CASSHPGAVTEAFF
>14|TRBD2|TRBJ2-1|TRBV19|-
TGTGCCAGTAGTAATAAGGGGACTAGCAGTGAGCAGTTCTTC
CASSNKGTSSEQFF
>13|TRBD1|TRBJ1-1|TRBV6-1|few
TGTGCCAGCAGGGGGACAGGGAACACTGAAGCTTTCTTT
CASRGTGNTEAFF
>15|TRBD1|TRBJ2-5|TRBV5-4|-
TGTGCCAGCAGCCAAACGACAGGGGGGCGGGAGACCCAGTACTTC
CASSQTTGGRETQYF